The 11 T cell receptor beta chains below were found in one sample sequenced in a study of cytomegalovirus exposure and HLA in healthy donors. PCR involved 60 Vbeta and 13 Jbeta primers. The table came from immunoSEQ multiplex PCR; TCRdb's copy has only in-frame clones and leaves some out. This table has some 200,000 clones, about 80% appearing once. Sequenced sample: PBMCs. All receptors come from a woman between 25 and 40 years old in good health and CMV-seronegative.

The chain has TRBV19 and TRBJ2-7, with 8 bases identical to TRBD1. The CDR3 is 14 residues long. V lost 5 bases, J lost 3 bases, and 6 bases stayed unmatched. Germline CDR1 and CDR2: LNHDA and SQIVND (reference sequence). This CDR3 is CASSSPDRGYEQYF. The CDR3 DNA reads TGTGCCAGTAGTTCACCTGACAGGGGCTACGAGCAGTACTTC.

This clone showed up just once. The CDR3 region has the DNA TGTGCCAGCAGTTTTGGGCTAGCGGGAGTCGAGCAGTACTTC. Its translation: CASSFGLAGVEQYF. The V gene is TRBV27, the J gene TRBJ2-7, with TRBD2 identical over 10 bases. Trimming at V came to 3 bases and at J to 6 bases, leaving 5 bases not matched to a gene. CDR3 length equals 14 residues. CDR1 is MNHEY, CDR2 SMNVEV, per germline (reference sequence).

This chain connects TRBV4-2 to TRBJ2-7; D is possibly TRBD1 (6 bases). Trimming removed 0 bases at V and 0 bases at J, with 12 bases between. This CDR3 comprises 16 residues. Germline V gives CDR1 LGHNA, CDR2 YNFKEQ. The CDR3: CASSQDPTGRSYEQYF. CDR3 DNA: TGTGCCAGCAGCCAAGACCCCACAGGGCGCTCCTACGAGCAGTACTTC.

V gene TRBV28 combines with J gene TRBJ2-7, with 10 bases that match TRBD2. This CDR3 is 16 amino acids long. The germline V gene encodes CDR1 MDHEN and CDR2 SYDVKM. V lost 6 bases to trimming and J lost 4 bases; unmatched junction nucleotides: 12. The CDR3 sequence is CASSSARTSGRYEQYF. CDR3 coding DNA: TGTGCCAGCAGCTCTGCGCGGACTAGCGGCCGTTACGAGCAGTACTTC.

The chain is built from TRBV30 and TRBJ2-2, with 10 bases that match TRBD1. Germline CDR1 is GTSNPN and CDR2 is SVGIG (reference sequence). V lost 3 bases, J lost 0 bases, and 7 bases stayed unmatched. There are 17 residues in the CDR3. The CDR3 loop is CAWRGRTGGPNTGELFF. CDR3 sequence (DNA): TGTGCCTGGAGGGGGAGGACAGGGGGACCGAACACCGGGGAGCTGTTTTTT.

This rearrangement joins TRBV28 to TRBJ2-6; D gene uncertain. Trimming cost V 5 bases and J 1 base, with 15 bases left between them. The CDR3 runs to 17 residues. Germline V gives CDR1 MDHEN, CDR2 SYDVKM. The CDR3: CASSPPVLGSGANVLTF. The DNA of the CDR3 is TGTGCCAGCAGTCCTCCCGTTCTAGGTTCTGGGGCCAACGTCCTGACTTTC.

This clone appeared a few times. CDR3 residues: CAIAQGANEKLFF. CDR3 coding DNA: TGTGCCATCGCACAGGGAGCTAATGAAAAACTGTTTTTT. V usage is TRBV27 and J usage is TRBJ1-4, with D perhaps matching TRBD1 (6 bases). Germline-derived CDR1 and CDR2 are MNHEY and SMNVEV (reference sequence). This CDR3 is 13 amino acids long. The V and J ends lost 10 bases and 3 bases respectively, with 12 bases between them.

This clone appeared once. The CDR3 DNA sequence: TGTGCCAGCAGCTCCGGGGTGGGAGACTACGAGCAGTACTTC. Protein: CASSSGVGDYEQYF. The chain combines TRBV7-6 with TRBJ2-7, with D possibly TRBD2 on 5 matching bases. This CDR3 is 14 amino acids long. Trimming stripped 4 bases from V and 3 bases from J, with 13 bases between. Germline V gene data show CDR1 as SGHVS and CDR2 as FNYEAQ.

Here the CDR3 reads CASSSPGQGIHEQFF. The DNA for the CDR3 is TGTGCCAGCAGTTCGCCGGGACAGGGTATCCATGAGCAGTTCTTC. The rearrangement joins TRBV6-1 to TRBJ2-1; TRBD1 aligns across 9 bases. The germline gives CDR1 MNHNS, CDR2 SASEGT. Trimming took 5 bases from V and 8 from J; bases not matched to a gene: 10. The CDR3 runs 15 residues.

This chain uses TRBV5-4 with TRBJ2-1, with D possibly TRBD1 on 5 matching bases. The germline V and J ends were trimmed by 4 bases and 3 bases, with 14 bases remaining between them. Looked up from germline, CDR1 is SGHNT and CDR2 is YYREEE (reference sequence). There are 15 residues in the CDR3. The CDR3 DNA sequence: TGTGCCAGCAGCCCACCGGCAGACAGCTACAATGAGCAGTTCTTC. Residues: CASSPPADSYNEQFF. Complete variable domain (other parts from reference TRBV5-4 and TRBJ2-1): ETGVTQSPTHLIKTRGQQVTLRCSSQSGHNTVSWYQQALGQGPQFIFQYYREEENGRGNFPPRFSGLQFPNYSSELNVNALELDDSALYLCASSPPADSYNEQFFGPGTRLTVL.

This chain connects TRBV19 to TRBJ1-2, with 8 bases lining up with TRBD1. The V gene end was trimmed by 5 bases and the J gene end by 1 base; junction bases not matched to a gene: 3. The CDR3 runs 14 residues. Germline V lookup: CDR1 LNHDA, CDR2 SQIVND (reference sequence). CDR3 protein: CASSVGQGNYGYTF. The CDR3 DNA sequence: TGTGCCAGTAGTGTCGGACAGGGTAACTATGGCTACACCTTC. Full variable domain (missing parts from reference TRBV19 and TRBJ1-2): DGGITQSPKYLFRKEGQNVTLSCEQNLNHDAMYWYRQDPGQGLRLIYYSQIVNDFQKGDIAEGYSVSREKKESFPLTVTSAQKNPTAFYLCASSVGQGNYGYTFGSGTRLTVV.